This TCR beta chain is from a study of identifying expanded T cells in peripheral blood. Per germline, CDR1 LGHNA and CDR2 YSLEER. This CDR3 spans 14 amino acids. V lost 1 base, J lost 7 bases, and 1 base stayed unmatched. Measured with immunoSEQ multiplex PCR; TCRdb has only the in-frame clones, and not every one. The sample has approximately 59,000 clones, approximately 89% seen once. This chain links TRBV4-3 with TRBJ1-6, with 7 bases fitting TRBD1. The receptor's source is a person between 18 and 75 years old in good health. Sequences were obtained from blood. In nucleotides, the CDR3 is TGCGCCAGCAGCCAAGGGGGACAGAATTCACCCCTCCACTTT. Protein product: CASSQGGQNSPLHF.